Shown below are 27 T cell receptor beta chains from a single sample sequenced in a study of blood T cell repertoires in COVID-19. TCRdb's table, derived via immunoSEQ multiplex PCR, lists solely in-frame clones and lacks some. The sample lists about 80,000 clones; roughly 82% were seen once. The sample consisted of peripheral blood. The receptors come from a human donor in a cohort sampled during active COVID-19.

V gene TRBV5-1 combines with J gene TRBJ1-3, with D unclear. The length of the CDR3 is 15 residues. Germline CDR1 reads SGHRS; CDR2 reads YFSETQ. Trimming stripped 1 base from V and 0 bases from J, with 8 bases between. The chain's CDR3 is CASSLRPSSGNTIYF. CDR3 DNA: TGCGCCAGCAGCTTGAGGCCTAGCTCTGGAAACACCATATATTTT.

This clone was observed once. This chain uses TRBV9 with TRBJ1-3; D not resolved. The V end was cut by 0 bases, the J end by 5 bases, with 15 bases between. This CDR3 region has 16 residues. The germline V gene encodes CDR1 SGDLS and CDR2 YYNGEE. CDR3 protein: CASSVEASTRRNTIYF. The CDR3 nucleotides read TGTGCCAGCAGCGTAGAGGCCAGTACGAGGCGAAACACCATATATTTT.

CDR3 protein: CASSVSTQYF. The CDR3 nucleotides are TGTGCCAGCAGTGTATCTACGCAGTATTTT. The chain carries TRBV2 and TRBJ2-3, with unresolved D. CDR3 size: 10 residues. V was clipped by 4 bases and J by 8 bases, with 4 bases between them. Germline V gene data show CDR1 as SNHLY and CDR2 as FYNNEI.

The rearrangement joins TRBV29-1 to TRBJ1-1, with D possibly TRBD1 on 6 matching bases. CDR3 length equals 13 residues. V lost 3 bases and J 0 bases, leaving 8 bases between the germline ends. From germline, CDR1 is SQVTM and CDR2 ANQGSEA. As DNA, the CDR3 is TGCAGCGTTGAGGGGGGGCTGAACACTGAAGCTTTCTTT. Its translation is CSVEGGLNTEAFF.

The chain is built from TRBV15 and TRBJ2-2; D might be TRBD1 (6 bases). The CDR3 length is 16 residues. Trimming removed 0 bases from V and 5 bases from J, with 13 bases in between. Germline V lookup: CDR1 LNHNV, CDR2 YYDKDF (reference sequence). The CDR3 nucleotides are TGTGCCACCAGCAGAGATTCGGGACACTATACCGGGGAGCTGTTTTTT. It encodes CATSRDSGHYTGELFF.

The rearrangement links TRBV20-1 to TRBJ2-7; a possible D gene is TRBD1 (5 bases). This CDR3 has 11 residues. The V gene's germline CDR1 is DFQATT and CDR2 SNEGSKA (reference sequence). V gave up 7 bases and J gave up 1 base, with 8 bases separating them. CDR3: CSVTESYEQYF. CDR3 DNA: TGCAGTGTGACAGAATCCTACGAGCAGTACTTC.

J is TRBJ1-2 and V is TRBV5-1; tentatively, D is TRBD1 (5 bases). The length of the CDR3 is 16 residues. CDR1 is SGHRS and CDR2 is YFSETQ in the germline V gene. V lost 3 bases and J 1 base, leaving 16 bases between the germline ends. CDR3 in amino acids: CASSSTSGNRNYGYTF. In DNA, the CDR3 is TGCGCCAGCAGCTCGACCTCAGGGAATCGTAACTATGGCTACACCTTC.

The V gene is TRBV11-3, the J gene TRBJ2-3, with a weak D call TRBD2 (6 bases). V lost 1 base, J lost 4 bases, and 9 bases lay in between. Per the germline V gene, CDR1 is SGHNT and CDR2 is YENEEA. The CDR3 runs 14 residues. CDR3 sequence: CASSLVGGPDTQYF. CDR3 DNA sequence: TGTGCCAGCAGCTTAGTGGGGGGTCCAGATACGCAGTATTTT.

V gene TRBV7-3 combines with J gene TRBJ2-3, with TRBD2 identical over 12 bases. CDR1 SGHTA and CDR2 FQGTGA come from the germline V gene. This CDR3 is 15 amino acids long. Trimming took 4 bases from V and 3 from J; bases not matched to a gene: 2. Here the CDR3 DNA reads TGTGCCAGCAGCTCTAGCGGGGGGGCAACAGATACGCAGTATTTT. Its protein product is CASSSSGGATDTQYF.

The chain couples TRBV3-1 (or the pseudogene TRBV3-2) to TRBJ1-6, with 9 bases aligning to TRBD1. This CDR3 has 15 residues. The germline V gene encodes CDR1 LGHDT and CDR2 YNNKEL (reference sequence). V dropped 4 bases and J dropped 6; count of bases not matched to a gene: 4. The CDR3 DNA reads as TGTGCCAGCAGCCTCGGACAGGGGCGTAATTCACCCCTCCACTTT. Protein: CASSLGQGRNSPLHF.

The chain combines TRBV7-9 with TRBJ2-7; 11 bases agree with TRBD2. Germline V gives CDR1 SEHNR, CDR2 FQNEAQ (reference sequence). The CDR3 covers 14 residues. V lost 4 bases and J lost 5; bases outside the gene matches: 4. The CDR3 sequence: CASSYSGGADEQYF. CDR3 in DNA: TGTGCCAGCAGCTATAGCGGGGGGGCCGACGAGCAGTACTTC.

The rearrangement uses TRBV6-1 and TRBJ1-1; TRBD1 matches 7 bases. CDR1 and CDR2 from the germline V gene are MNHNS and SASEGT. The V gene end was trimmed by 3 bases and the J gene end by 2 bases; junction bases not matched to a gene: 12. The length of the CDR3 is 17 residues. The CDR3 DNA sequence: TGTGCCAGCAGTGAGAGCCCAGGGGGTATAGGAAACACTGAAGCTTTCTTT. This sequence encodes CASSESPGGIGNTEAFF.

The chain uses TRBV12-3 or TRBV12-4 and TRBJ1-2; perhaps TRBD1 as D (5 bases). V shed 2 bases and J shed 8 bases, with 12 bases lying between them. The CDR3 has 13 residues. CDR3 region: CASSLKGKVGYTF. The CDR3 coding sequence is TGTGCCAGCAGTTTAAAGGGGAAAGTGGGCTACACCTTC.

The J gene is TRBJ1-5, the V gene TRBV28; no definite D call. Trimming pared 5 bases from V and 4 bases from J, leaving 6 bases between. This CDR3 has 12 residues. The germline V gene encodes CDR1 MDHEN and CDR2 SYDVKM. The CDR3 nucleotides are TGTGCCAGCAGTGTCGGGAATCAGCCCCAGCATTTT. It encodes CASSVGNQPQHF.

The V call is TRBV28, the J call TRBJ1-6; 9 nucleotides align to TRBD1. The germline V gene has CDR1 MDHEN and CDR2 SYDVKM. Trimming at V came to 7 bases and at J to 4 bases, leaving 5 bases not matched to a gene. CDR3 length: 15 amino acids. CDR3 amino acids: CASTSGTGYNSPLHF. DNA for the CDR3: TGTGCCAGCACCTCCGGGACAGGGTATAATTCACCCCTCCACTTT.

J is TRBJ2-7 and V is TRBV28; D uncertain. The germline gives CDR1 MDHEN, CDR2 SYDVKM. V was cut by 3 bases and J by 0 bases, with 6 bases left in between. CDR3 length: 13 amino acids. CDR3 loop: CASSFPVSYEQYF. In DNA form, the CDR3 reads TGTGCCAGCAGTTTTCCAGTCTCCTACGAGCAGTACTTC.

V usage is TRBV10-1 and J usage is TRBJ2-3; D gene uncertain. The CDR3 length is 13 residues. Between the trimmed V and J ends, which lost 4 bases and 2 bases, there was a span of 7 bases. Looked up from germline, CDR1 is WNHNN and CDR2 is SYGVQD (reference sequence). The CDR3 sequence: CASSGHYTDTQYF. Here the CDR3 DNA reads TGCGCCAGCAGTGGCCACTACACAGATACGCAGTATTTT.

The rearrangement joins TRBV5-4 to TRBJ2-3; the match to TRBD2 covers 14 bases. The CDR3 contains 17 residues. V lost 4 bases and J lost 7; bases outside the gene matches: 11. In germline, CDR1 is SGHNT, CDR2 YYREEE (reference sequence). CDR3 DNA sequence: TGTGCCAGCAGCCCGAGGACTAGCGGGGGGAACGGGTATACGCAGTATTTT. It specifies CASSPRTSGGNGYTQYF.

The chain employs TRBV7-9 and TRBJ1-1, with 7 bases lining up with TRBD1. The length of the CDR3 is 12 residues. Trimming removed 5 bases from V and 10 bases from J; junction bases left unmatched: 7. Germline V gene data show CDR1 as SEHNR and CDR2 as FQNEAQ (reference sequence). CDR3 in amino acids: CASSLETGRAFF. CDR3 DNA sequence: TGTGCCAGCAGCCTCGAGACAGGGCGAGCTTTCTTT.

The chain employs TRBV19 and TRBJ2-7; maybe TRBD2 (5 bases). From germline, CDR1 is LNHDA and CDR2 SQIVND (reference sequence). The CDR3 totals 15 residues. The V end lost 2 bases, the J end lost 1 base, and 12 bases lay between the germline ends. Here the CDR3 DNA reads TGTGCCAGTAGTATAAGGTCCAGCGGTTCCTACGAGCAGTACTTC. Translation: CASSIRSSGSYEQYF.

The genes are TRBV11-3 and TRBJ1-1, with 7 bases matching TRBD1. Germline CDR1 SGHNT, CDR2 YENEEA. The trim removed 5 bases at V and 1 base at J, leaving 4 bases unmatched. The CDR3 sequence is 14 residues long. DNA of the CDR3: TGTGCCAGCAGCCCAGGGGGACCGAACACTGAAGCTTTCTTT. Its translation: CASSPGGPNTEAFF.

The V call is TRBV5-1, the J call TRBJ2-7, with TRBD1 identical over 9 bases. The CDR3 covers 14 residues. The V gene's germline CDR1 is SGHRS and CDR2 YFSETQ. J lost 6 bases, V lost 3 bases, and 7 bases had no gene match. This chain's CDR3 is CASSSGQGFSEQYF. The CDR3, as DNA: TGCGCCAGCAGCTCGGGACAGGGCTTTTCCGAGCAGTACTTC.

V gene TRBV7-8 combines with J gene TRBJ2-5; 8 positions agree with TRBD1. With 5 bases clipped from V and 5 bases from J, the junction kept 4 bases outside the gene matches. CDR1 is SGHVS, CDR2 FQNEAQ, per germline. The CDR3 has 13 amino acids. The chain's CDR3 is CASSQRQGETQYF. The CDR3 DNA follows: TGTGCCAGCAGCCAAAGACAGGGGGAGACCCAGTACTTC.

V is TRBV28 and J is TRBJ1-4, with no clear D. Germline CDR1 and CDR2: MDHEN and SYDVKM. The CDR3 runs 14 residues. The V and J ends lost 5 bases and 8 bases respectively, with 15 bases between them. DNA of the CDR3: TGTGCCAGCAGTCTATCTAAGGCGGGGGAAAAACTGTTTTTT. Its protein is CASSLSKAGEKLFF.

The sample holds a few counts of this clone. The chain is built from TRBV2 and TRBJ2-7; D is unresolved. Trimming stripped 4 bases from V and 6 bases from J, with 10 bases between. Germline values: CDR1 SNHLY, CDR2 FYNNEI. The CDR3 is 12 amino acids. The CDR3 DNA reads as TGTGCCAGCAGTGTGGTAGCCTCCGAGCAGTACTTC. It yields the protein CASSVVASEQYF. The entire variable domain, with the rest obtained from reference TRBV2 and TRBJ2-7, is as follows: EPEVTQTPSHQVTQMGQEVILRCVPISNHLYFYWYRQILGQKVEFLVSFYNNEISEKSEIFDDQFSVERPDGSNFTLKIRSTKLEDSAMYFCASSVVASEQYFGPGTRLTVT.

The chain couples TRBV21-1 to TRBJ2-2; TRBD1 was called by the table and not checked on the DNA. TRBV21-1 is given as a pseudogene. This CDR3 region has 15 residues. The CDR3 loop reads CASRSRDRSTGELFF. The CDR3 nucleotides are TGTGCCAGCCGTAGCAGGGACAGGAGCACCGGGGAGCTGTTTTTT.

This chain connects TRBV5-5 to TRBJ2-7, with 10 positions matching TRBD1. Germline CDR1 and CDR2: SGHKS and YYEKEE (reference sequence). The V and J ends lost 2 bases and 6 bases, in that order; junction bases with no gene match: 8. This CDR3 spans 15 amino acids. In DNA, the CDR3 is TGTGCCAGCAGCTTTCTGCCGGACAGGGGGAGCGAGCAGTACTTC. Its translation is CASSFLPDRGSEQYF.